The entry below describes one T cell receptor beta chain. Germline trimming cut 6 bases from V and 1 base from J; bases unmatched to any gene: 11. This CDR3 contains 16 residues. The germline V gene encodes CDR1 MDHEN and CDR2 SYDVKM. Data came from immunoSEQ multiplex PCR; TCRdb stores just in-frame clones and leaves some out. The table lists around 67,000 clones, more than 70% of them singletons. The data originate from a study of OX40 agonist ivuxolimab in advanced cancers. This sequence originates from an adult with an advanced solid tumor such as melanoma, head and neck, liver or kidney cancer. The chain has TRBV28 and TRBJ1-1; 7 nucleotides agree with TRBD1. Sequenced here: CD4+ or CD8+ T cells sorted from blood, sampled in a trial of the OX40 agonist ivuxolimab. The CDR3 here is CASSSPGTARNTEAFF. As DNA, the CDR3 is TGTGCCAGCAGCTCGCCCGGGACAGCCCGGAACACTGAAGCTTTCTTT.